The 32 T cell receptor beta chains below all came from one sample that was sequenced in a study of Ad26.COV2.S vaccination and SARS-CoV-2 variants. Treatment here: about 20 received Ad26.COV2.S at low or high dose, single or two shots; roughly five received placebo; per-sample allocation not given. The study sampled participants on day 63 after the first vaccine or placebo injection. The assay was immunoSEQ multiplex PCR, and TCRdb's table has in-frame clones only and misses some. The repertoire holds some 300,000 clones, with around 84% as singletons. The source material was peripheral blood, sampled in a trial of Ad26.COV2.S vaccine versus placebo. Receptors were obtained from a person between 18 and 60 years old who received the Ad26.COV2.S COVID-19 vaccine or a placebo.

This clone was found once. The chain uses TRBV7-9 and TRBJ1-2; TRBD1 aligns across 11 bases. Germline V CDR1 and CDR2: SEHNR, FQNEAQ (reference sequence). The CDR3 length is 15 residues. V dropped 3 bases and J dropped 7; count of bases not matched to a gene: 7. The CDR3 nucleotides are TGTGCCAGCAGCTTCGGACAGGGGGCAACGGGTGGCTACACCTTC. As protein: CASSFGQGATGGYTF. Variable domain in full (rest from reference TRBV7-9 and TRBJ1-2): DTGVSQNPRHKITKRGQNVTFRCDPISEHNRLYWYRQTLGQGPEFLTYFQNEAQLEKSRLLSDRFSAERPKGSFSTLEIQRTEQGDSAMYLCASSFGQGATGGYTFGSGTRLTVV.

V is TRBV6-5 and J is TRBJ1-1; tentatively, D is TRBD1 (6 bases). V was clipped by 0 bases and J by 0 bases, with 8 bases between them. The CDR3 runs 15 residues. The germline V gene encodes CDR1 MNHEY and CDR2 SVGAGI. CDR3 coding DNA: TGTGCCAGCAGTTACTCCAGGGGCCTGAACACTGAAGCTTTCTTT. Translation: CASSYSRGLNTEAFF.

This clone has more than one count but fewer than ten. The chain has TRBV29-1 and TRBJ1-4; TRBD1 might be the D (5 bases). The length of the CDR3 is 13 residues. V lost 2 bases and J 7 bases, leaving 11 bases between the germline ends. Per germline, CDR1 SQVTM and CDR2 ANQGSEA. This CDR3 is CSVEQGNGEKLFF. The CDR3 DNA reads as TGCAGCGTTGAACAGGGAAACGGTGAAAAACTGTTTTTT.

The chain joins TRBV11-2 to TRBJ2-4; possible D gene TRBD2, 5 bases. The CDR3 is 17 amino acids. Trimming removed 1 base from V and 0 bases from J, with 13 bases in between. Germline V gives CDR1 SGHAT, CDR2 FQNNGV. The CDR3 is CASSLALGSLAKNIQYF. CDR3 nucleotides: TGTGCCAGCAGCTTAGCTCTAGGGAGTCTAGCCAAAAACATTCAGTACTTC.

The rearrangement links TRBV27 to TRBJ2-3; D possibly uses TRBD1 or TRBD2 (5 bases each). CDR1 MNHEY and CDR2 SMNVEV come from the germline V gene (reference sequence). Trimming stripped 2 bases from V and 3 bases from J, with 15 bases between. There are 16 residues in the CDR3. The CDR3 region has the DNA TGTGCCAGCAGTTTAGCTGGGACCTTCAGAACAGATACGCAGTATTTT. As protein: CASSLAGTFRTDTQYF.

Worth noting for this clone: Different DNA sequences within this sample yield the same CDR3. The rearrangement uses TRBV20-1 and TRBJ2-3; TRBD2 might be the D (6 bases). Germline-derived CDR1 and CDR2 are DFQATT and SNEGSKA (reference sequence). The CDR3 loop spans 14 amino acids. V lost 3 bases to trimming and J lost 0 bases, with 10 bases between them. The CDR3 sequence is CSASGGTSTDTQYF. Written as DNA, the CDR3 is TGCAGTGCTAGTGGGGGGACTAGCACAGATACGCAGTATTTT.

The chain is built from TRBV19 and TRBJ2-3; D uncertain. The CDR3 is 14 amino acids. The germline V gene encodes CDR1 LNHDA and CDR2 SQIVND (reference sequence). The V end was cut by 5 bases, the J end by 6 bases, with 15 bases between. The CDR3 bases are TGTGCCAGTAGTGTAGGGAAGACCTCGGATACGCAGTATTTT. Protein sequence: CASSVGKTSDTQYF.

The chain has TRBV21-1 and TRBJ1-3; whether TRBD1, the table's D call, matches the DNA was not checked. TRBV21-1 counts as a pseudogene. This CDR3 is 21 amino acids long. As DNA, the CDR3 is TGTGCCAGCAGCAAAGGTGGTTCTGGACAGGGGCCGCCCTGCTCTGGAAACACCATATATTTT. Translation gives CASSKGGSGQGPPCSGNTIYF.

CDR3 sequence reads: CASSLWDSSYEQYF. The CDR3 DNA reads as TGCGCCAGCAGCTTATGGGACAGCTCCTACGAGCAGTACTTC. The chain joins TRBV5-1 to TRBJ2-7, with 7 bases that match TRBD1. The length of the CDR3 is 14 residues. Germline values: CDR1 SGHRS, CDR2 YFSETQ. The V and J ends lost 2 bases and 0 bases, in that order; junction bases with no gene match: 2. Together with reference TRBV5-1 and TRBJ2-7, the CDR3 gives the full variable domain: KAGVTQTPRYLIKTRGQQVTLSCSPISGHRSVSWYQQTPGQGLQFLFEYFSETQRNKGNFPGRFSGRQFSNSRSEMNVSTLELGDSALYLCASSLWDSSYEQYFGPGTRLTVT.

The chain combines TRBV20-1 with TRBJ2-7; 10 bases match TRBD2. J was trimmed by 0 bases and V by 3 bases; bases with no gene match: 5. The CDR3 runs 15 residues. The V gene's germline CDR1 is DFQATT and CDR2 SNEGSKA (reference sequence). The CDR3 bases are TGCAGTGCTAGTTTAGCGGGGGGAAGCTCCTACGAGCAGTACTTC. This codes for CSASLAGGSSYEQYF.

The chain links TRBV12-3 or TRBV12-4 to TRBJ2-5, with TRBD2 matching 7 bases. The CDR3 spans 13 residues. The J segment lost 5 bases and the V segment lost 2 bases, leaving 2 bases of the junction unmatched. The CDR3 region is CASSLLGGETQYF. CDR3 coding DNA: TGTGCCAGCAGTTTACTGGGAGGGGAGACCCAGTACTTC.

This clone was detected a few times. V and J are TRBV7-9 and TRBJ2-7, with D unclear. Between the trimmed V and J ends, which lost 3 bases and 1 base, there was a span of 10 bases. The germline V gene has CDR1 SEHNR and CDR2 FQNEAQ (reference sequence). This CDR3 is built from 14 residues. In DNA, the CDR3 is TGTGCCAGCAGCTTGAAGGGCGGATCCTACGAGCAGTACTTC. It yields the protein CASSLKGGSYEQYF.

In its sample, this clone was seen once. The chain is built from TRBV10-1 and TRBJ2-3, with D perhaps matching TRBD2 (5 bases). This CDR3 has 16 residues. V was trimmed by 0 bases and J by 0 bases, leaving 10 bases between them. The germline V gene encodes CDR1 WNHNN and CDR2 SYGVQD (reference sequence). The CDR3 is CASSESRTPSTDTQYF. For the CDR3, the DNA is TGCGCCAGCAGTGAGTCCCGGACTCCTAGCACAGATACGCAGTATTTT.

The chain couples TRBV30 to TRBJ2-7; 11 bases line up with TRBD2. The germline gives CDR1 GTSNPN, CDR2 SVGIG (reference sequence). The CDR3 is 18 residues long. Losses at the gene ends were 3 bases for V and 0 bases for J; bases not matched to a gene: 13. The CDR3 loop is CAWRSSTSGVHFSYEQYF. The CDR3 nucleotides read TGTGCCTGGAGATCTTCGACTAGCGGGGTTCATTTCTCCTACGAGCAGTACTTC.

The chain recombines TRBV6-4 with TRBJ1-4; TRBD1 is a possible D gene (5 bases). V lost 6 bases, J lost 5 bases, and 28 bases lay in between. Germline assignment: CDR1 MRHNA and CDR2 SNTAGT. This CDR3 has 19 residues. The chain's CDR3 is CASRNLGDLNHDRNEKLFF. DNA for the CDR3: TGTGCCAGCAGAAACCTAGGGGATTTGAATCACGATAGGAATGAAAAACTGTTTTTT.

The chain has TRBV5-1 and TRBJ2-2; maybe TRBD2 (6 bases). The CDR3 runs 16 residues. V was clipped by 4 bases and J by 5 bases, with 18 bases between them. The V gene's germline CDR1 is SGHRS and CDR2 YFSETQ. The CDR3 region is CASSPRWDLPTGELFF. In DNA form, the CDR3 reads TGCGCCAGCAGCCCCCGATGGGACTTACCTACCGGGGAGCTGTTTTTT.

The chain couples TRBV6-5 to TRBJ2-7; D gene uncertain. The CDR3 loop spans 11 amino acids. Trimming stripped 5 bases from V and 6 bases from J, with 8 bases between. Germline V CDR1 and CDR2: MNHEY, SVGAGI. The CDR3 sequence: CASSSRSEQYF. CDR3 DNA: TGTGCCAGCAGTAGTCGGAGCGAGCAGTACTTC.

The V call is TRBV13, the J call TRBJ1-5; possibly TRBD1 for D (5 bases). CDR1 and CDR2 from the germline V gene are PRHDT and FYEKMQ (reference sequence). This CDR3 comprises 15 residues. The V end lost 5 bases, the J end lost 4 bases, and 15 bases lay between the germline ends. CDR3 amino acids: CASSAGPTPNQPQHF. CDR3 nucleotide sequence: TGTGCCAGCAGCGCGGGACCTACCCCTAATCAGCCCCAGCATTTT.

This chain joins TRBV5-8 and TRBJ1-5; D might be TRBD1 (5 bases). Germline V gene sequence: CDR1 SGHTS, CDR2 YDEGEE. V was trimmed by 2 bases and J by 5 bases, leaving 11 bases between them. This CDR3 has 14 amino acids. CDR3 in amino acids: CASSLKGADQPQHF. In nucleotides, the CDR3 is TGTGCCAGCAGCTTAAAAGGGGCGGATCAGCCCCAGCATTTT.

V gene TRBV2 combines with J gene TRBJ2-4, with 8 bases aligning to TRBD1. Germline values: CDR1 SNHLY, CDR2 FYNNEI. Trimming took 4 bases from V and 6 from J; bases not matched to a gene: 11. CDR3 length: 16 residues. The CDR3: CASSASTGGWGNIQYF. The CDR3 DNA follows: TGTGCCAGCAGTGCTTCAACAGGGGGTTGGGGAAACATTCAGTACTTC. Variable domain in full (rest from reference TRBV2 and TRBJ2-4): EPEVTQTPSHQVTQMGQEVILRCVPISNHLYFYWYRQILGQKVEFLVSFYNNEISEKSEIFDDQFSVERPDGSNFTLKIRSTKLEDSAMYFCASSASTGGWGNIQYFGAGTRLSVL.

The chain joins TRBV7-8 to TRBJ2-1, with D perhaps matching TRBD1 (7 bases). CDR1 is SGHVS, CDR2 FQNEAQ, per germline. The CDR3 is 15 residues long. The V and J ends lost 7 bases and 7 bases respectively, with 20 bases between them. The CDR3 region has the DNA TGTGCCAGCACTCCAGGGGGGATTCTTACGAATGAGCAGTTCTTC. Its protein product is CASTPGGILTNEQFF.

The chain carries TRBV2 and TRBJ2-2; D gene uncertain. Germline V gene data show CDR1 as SNHLY and CDR2 as FYNNEI. CDR3 length: 16 amino acids. V was cut by 1 base and J by 6 bases, with 15 bases left in between. The CDR3 reads CASSEEDPEEAGELFF. In DNA form, the CDR3 reads TGTGCCAGCAGTGAAGAGGACCCGGAAGAAGCCGGGGAGCTGTTTTTT.

The chain uses TRBV7-9 and TRBJ1-5, with 7 bases identical to TRBD1. The CDR3 runs 15 residues. Trimming at V came to 0 bases and at J to 7 bases, leaving 6 bases not matched to a gene. Looked up from germline, CDR1 is SEHNR and CDR2 is FQNEAQ (reference sequence). CDR3 bases: TGTGCCAGCAGCTTAGCTTCGGCAGGGGGACAGCCCCAGCATTTT. It encodes CASSLASAGGQPQHF. The variable domain in full, completed from reference TRBV7-9 and TRBJ1-5, reads DTGVSQNPRHKITKRGQNVTFRCDPISEHNRLYWYRQTLGQGPEFLTYFQNEAQLEKSRLLSDRFSAERPKGSFSTLEIQRTEQGDSAMYLCASSLASAGGQPQHFGDGTRLSIL.

The DNA of the CDR3 is TGTGCCACCAGAGGAGCAGGGACTTCCCAAGAGACCCAGTACTTC. Encoded protein: CATRGAGTSQETQYF. This chain uses TRBV15 with TRBJ2-5, with D possibly TRBD2 on 6 matching bases. Trimming stripped 6 bases from V and 1 base from J, with 15 bases between. This CDR3 has 15 amino acids. The V gene's germline CDR1 is LNHNV and CDR2 YYDKDF (reference sequence). The full variable domain, in which reference TRBV15 and TRBJ2-5 provide the parts outside the CDR3, is DAMVIQNPRYQVTQFGKPVTLSCSQTLNHNVMYWYQQKSSQAPKLLFHYYDKDFNNEADTPDNFQSRRPNTSFCFLDIRSPGLGDTAMYLCATRGAGTSQETQYFGPGTRLLVL.

The chain uses TRBV9 and TRBJ2-1; the D gene is possibly TRBD2 (7 bases). The length of the CDR3 is 17 residues. Germline lookup yields CDR1 SGDLS and CDR2 YYNGEE. The germline V and J ends were trimmed by 0 bases and 0 bases, with 13 bases remaining between them. CDR3 in amino acids: CASSVGGGPSSYNEQFF. In DNA form, the CDR3 reads TGTGCCAGCAGCGTAGGCGGGGGCCCTAGCTCCTACAATGAGCAGTTCTTC.

This clone was observed a handful of times. The V and J genes are TRBV15 and TRBJ1-6, with a tentative D call TRBD1 (5 bases). The V gene lost 0 bases and the J gene lost 7 bases, with 10 bases spanning the gap. CDR3 length: 15 amino acids. The germline V gene has CDR1 LNHNV and CDR2 YYDKDF (reference sequence). CDR3 nucleotide sequence: TGTGCCACCAGCAGAGATAGGGACTCAAATTCACCCCTCCACTTT. Protein sequence: CATSRDRDSNSPLHF.

Points on this clone: At one end, the junction sequence differs from germline, possibly due to a read error. The chain combines TRBV7-9 with TRBJ2-5, with D tentatively TRBD1 (6 bases). Per germline, CDR1 SEHNR and CDR2 FQNEAQ (reference sequence). The CDR3 runs 14 residues. The chain's CDR3 is CASSLWGPQETQYF. CDR3 nucleotides: TGTGCTAGCAGCTTATGGGGGCCCCAAGAGACCCAGTACTTC.

The chain links TRBV7-8 to TRBJ1-2; perhaps TRBD1 as D (6 bases). Germline V CDR1 and CDR2: SGHVS, FQNEAQ. This CDR3 region has 15 residues. V was shortened by 5 bases and J by 1 base, with 14 bases between the two germline ends. The DNA of the CDR3 is TGTGCCAGCAGCCCTATGGGGGCCTTTAACTATGGCTACACCTTC. It encodes CASSPMGAFNYGYTF. The full variable domain, rest sourced from reference TRBV7-8 and TRBJ1-2, is GAGVSQSPRYKVAKRGQDVALRCDPISGHVSLFWYQQALGQGPEFLTYFQNEAQLDKSGLPSDRFFAERPEGSVSTLKIQRTQQEDSAVYLCASSPMGAFNYGYTFGSGTRLTVV.

V gene TRBV29-1 combines with J gene TRBJ2-1; D uncertain. The CDR3 totals 16 residues. From germline, CDR1 is SQVTM and CDR2 ANQGSEA. V lost 0 bases to trimming and J lost 0 bases, with 12 bases between them. The CDR3 loop reads CSVEDRAASSYNEQFF. CDR3 DNA: TGCAGCGTTGAAGATAGGGCGGCGAGCTCCTACAATGAGCAGTTCTTC.

Worth noting for this clone: Other DNA sequences within the sample encode an identical CDR3. This sequence joins TRBV29-1 and TRBJ1-1; D call uncertain. The germline V gene has CDR1 SQVTM and CDR2 ANQGSEA. The CDR3 runs to 11 residues. Between the trimmed V and J ends, which lost 6 bases and 2 bases, there was a span of 7 bases. CDR3 protein: CSVAHNTEAFF. DNA of the CDR3: TGCAGCGTCGCCCATAACACTGAAGCTTTCTTT. The full variable domain, with the rest looked up from reference TRBV29-1 and TRBJ1-1, is SAVISQKPSRDICQRGTSLTIQCQVDSQVTMMFWYRQQPGQSLTLIATANQGSEATYESGFVIDKFPISRPNLTFSTLTVSNMSPEDSSIYLCSVAHNTEAFFGQGTRLTVV.

The chain recombines TRBV25-1 with TRBJ1-2, with 9 bases matching TRBD1. CDR3 size: 15 residues. The germline V gene encodes CDR1 MGHDK and CDR2 SYGVNS. With 6 bases clipped from V and 6 bases from J, the junction kept 11 bases outside the gene matches. For the CDR3, the DNA is TGTGCCAGCAGCGTCCCGGGACAGGGCCTAGATGGCTACACCTTC. This encodes CASSVPGQGLDGYTF.

The chain combines TRBV7-2 with TRBJ2-1; D remains unclear. The CDR3 consists of 16 residues. In germline, CDR1 is SGHTA, CDR2 FQGNSA. Between the trimmed V and J ends, which lost 2 bases and 4 bases, there was a span of 15 bases. DNA for the CDR3: TGTGCCAGCAGCTTAACCGGCACTTCCACATACAATGAGCAGTTCTTC. It encodes CASSLTGTSTYNEQFF.